This TCR beta chain derives from a study of T cell repertoires in cytomegalovirus infection. TCRdb re-derived calls from the reads in MiXCR, one entry per CDR3 protein. The sample has approximately 320,000 distinct CDR3 sequences; more than 9% are singletons. The ends were cut back, 3 bases at V and 4 bases at J, with 10 bases in the middle. The CDR3 runs 14 residues. This chain links TRBV12-3 or TRBV12-4 with TRBJ1-5, with D perhaps matching TRBD1 (6 bases). This receptor was taken from a human donor in good health (CMV status not recorded). Some clones in this sample may be carry-over from other donors' samples. What was sequenced was PBMCs. CDR3 region: CASSLRGRNQPQHF. CDR3 sequence (DNA): TGTGCCAGCAGTTTGAGGGGGAGAAATCAGCCCCAGCATTTT.